The clone carrying this TCR beta chain was counted a few times. No antigen is known for it. This record belongs to a study of T-cell reconstitution after alpha-beta-depleted transplantation in children. V was cut by 3 bases and J by 6 bases, with 5 bases left in between. The CDR3 is 12 amino acids. Germline V gene data show CDR1 as SGHVS and CDR2 as FNYEAQ. Preparation of the TCRbeta library involved a method that used unique molecular identifiers. Each CDR3 protein is one row after TCRdb ran MiXCR on the PCR reads. The table includes under 250,000 distinct CDR3 sequences, more than 20% detected once. Study-level results: One year post-transplant, T-cell counts and diversity were largely derived from T cells produced anew. The study reportedly traced alpha-beta T cells about two months after transplant to several hundred expanded graft clones.

This sequence was found in a female patient aged 2-9 years who had a stem cell transplant for congenital amegakaryocytic thrombocytopenia, so the T cells may come from the graft donor. V gene TRBV7-6 combines with J gene TRBJ2-2; D is uncertain. The input for sequencing was PBMCs, mostly from graft donor cells, taken 360 days after TCRalphabeta/CD19-depleted stem cell transplant. CDR3 protein: CASSFRSGELFF. The CDR3, as DNA: TGTGCCAGCAGCTTTAGGTCCGGGGAGCTGTTTTTT.